What follows is one T cell receptor beta chain and its context. The antigen remains undetermined. TCRdb reanalysed the reads using MiXCR and keeps one entry per CDR3 protein. The sample includes under 500,000 distinct CDR3 sequences, approximately 40% of them seen just once. This CDR3 has 12 residues. V dropped 2 bases and J dropped 5 bases, with 6 bases sitting between them. The germline V gene has CDR1 SGHVS and CDR2 FNYEAQ. These data belong to a study of T cell repertoires in cytomegalovirus infection. Across the study: Selected CMV epitopes included recently identified HLA-C-restricted ones as well as well-studied HLA-B-restricted ones. Public TCR beta signatures indicated both CMV infection and matching HLA type.

Study-wide results and caveats: What dominated the ex vivo response were HLA-C-restricted CMV-specific TCR beta clonotypes. Summed frequency of public TCR beta families distinguished CMV carriers with the relevant HLA.

The chain has TRBV7-6 and TRBJ2-5; D unresolved. Sequences were derived from cultured PBMCs, sampled from culture after CMV antigen stimulation. The receptor was isolated from a human donor in good health (CMV status not recorded). Some clones in this sample may be carry-over from other donors' samples. This CDR3 reads CASSLFSETQYF. The CDR3, as DNA: TGTGCCAGCAGCTTATTCTCCGAGACCCAGTACTTC.